Presented here are 11 T cell receptor beta chains from one specimen sequenced in a study of T cells expressing NK-cell markers. From its re-call of the 5' RACE reads, TCRdb lists each CDR3 protein once, without DNA. The sample yields 150,000 or so distinct CDR3 sequences, of which the top ten take up around a third. Sequencing input: blood T cells: a sorted CD56 or NKG2C T cell subset, CD4+ or CD8+ T cells, or bulk PBMC T cells (not recorded which). The source is a woman between 45 and 65 years old in good health.

The V gene is TRBV28, the J gene TRBJ2-2; no DNA is available, so the TRBD2 call from TCRdb remains unchecked. Per the germline V gene, CDR1 is MDHEN and CDR2 is SYDVKM. The CDR3 is made up of 12 amino acids. The CDR3 loop reads CASTLGAGELFF.

V gene TRBV20-1 combines with J gene TRBJ1-1. This CDR3 region has 12 residues. The germline V gene encodes CDR1 DFQATT and CDR2 SNEGSKA (reference sequence). CDR3 sequence reads: CSASTVNTEAFF.

The chain combines TRBV9 with TRBJ2-1; TCRdb returns TRBD2, unconfirmable since there is no DNA. Germline CDR1 is SGDLS and CDR2 is YYNGEE. The CDR3 is made up of 16 amino acids. The CDR3 sequence is CASSVDSSGAHNEQFF.

The CDR3 is CASSRAGLAYNEQFF. The V gene is TRBV7-8, the J gene TRBJ2-1; TCRdb selects TRBD2, and the lack of DNA leaves this call unchecked. Germline V lookup: CDR1 SGHVS, CDR2 FQNEAQ. The CDR3 is 15 residues long. The complete variable domain, with remaining parts taken from reference TRBV7-8 and TRBJ2-1, reads GAGVSQSPRYKVAKRGQDVALRCDPISGHVSLFWYQQALGQGPEFLTYFQNEAQLDKSGLPSDRFFAERPEGSVSTLKIQRTQQEDSAVYLCASSRAGLAYNEQFFGPGTRLTVL.

The chain links TRBV30 to TRBJ2-3; TCRdb's assignment of TRBD2 cannot be checked, as there is no DNA. From germline, CDR1 is GTSNPN and CDR2 SVGIG (reference sequence). This CDR3 spans 16 amino acids. The CDR3 loop reads CARSLAGGATEDTQYF. Full variable domain (missing parts from reference TRBV30 and TRBJ2-3): SQTIHQWPATLVQPVGSPLSLECTVEGTSNPNLYWYRQAAGRGLQLLFYSVGIGQISSEVPQNLSASRPQDRQFILSSKKLLLSDSGFYLCARSLAGGATEDTQYFGPGTRLTVL.

V is TRBV20-1 and J is TRBJ2-1; TCRdb designates TRBD1, a call that cannot be tested without DNA. This CDR3 contains 14 residues. CDR1 is DFQATT and CDR2 is SNEGSKA in the germline V gene (reference sequence). CDR3 loop: CSARAPVSDNEQFF.

The rearrangement uses TRBV7-9 and TRBJ1-1; with no DNA, the TCRdb D assignment of TRBD1 cannot be verified. CDR3 length: 15 residues. CDR1 and CDR2 from the germline V gene are SEHNR and FQNEAQ (reference sequence). CDR3 in amino acids: CASSLDGMMNTEAFF.

The gene calls are TRBV29-1 and TRBJ1-1. This CDR3 comprises 13 residues. Per germline, CDR1 SQVTM and CDR2 ANQGSEA. The CDR3 loop is CSVVSSLNTEAFF.

The chain links TRBV4-1 to TRBJ2-5; TCRdb indicates TRBD1, and absent DNA this call remains unverified. The CDR3 contains 16 residues. Per germline, CDR1 MGHRA and CDR2 YSYEKL. The CDR3 region is CASSQPGGQGAETQYF.

V usage is TRBV15 and J usage is TRBJ1-3; lacking DNA, the TRBD1 call made by TCRdb goes unchecked. CDR1 is LNHNV and CDR2 is YYDKDF in the germline V gene (reference sequence). The CDR3 runs to 17 residues. The CDR3 spells CATSRDGGQLSGNTIYF.

CDR3 amino acids: CASSQTTNPLRHSYNEQFF. The chain employs TRBV11-1 and TRBJ2-1; TCRdb selects TRBD2, and the lack of DNA leaves this call unchecked. Germline V CDR1 and CDR2: SGHAT, FQDESV (reference sequence). This CDR3 spans 19 amino acids. Based on the CDR3 plus reference TRBV11-1 and TRBJ2-1, the full variable domain is EAEVAQSPRYKITEKSQAVAFWCDPISGHATLYWYRQILGQGPELLVQFQDESVVDDSQLPKDRFSAERLKGVDSTLKIQPAELGDSAMYLCASSQTTNPLRHSYNEQFFGPGTRLTVL.